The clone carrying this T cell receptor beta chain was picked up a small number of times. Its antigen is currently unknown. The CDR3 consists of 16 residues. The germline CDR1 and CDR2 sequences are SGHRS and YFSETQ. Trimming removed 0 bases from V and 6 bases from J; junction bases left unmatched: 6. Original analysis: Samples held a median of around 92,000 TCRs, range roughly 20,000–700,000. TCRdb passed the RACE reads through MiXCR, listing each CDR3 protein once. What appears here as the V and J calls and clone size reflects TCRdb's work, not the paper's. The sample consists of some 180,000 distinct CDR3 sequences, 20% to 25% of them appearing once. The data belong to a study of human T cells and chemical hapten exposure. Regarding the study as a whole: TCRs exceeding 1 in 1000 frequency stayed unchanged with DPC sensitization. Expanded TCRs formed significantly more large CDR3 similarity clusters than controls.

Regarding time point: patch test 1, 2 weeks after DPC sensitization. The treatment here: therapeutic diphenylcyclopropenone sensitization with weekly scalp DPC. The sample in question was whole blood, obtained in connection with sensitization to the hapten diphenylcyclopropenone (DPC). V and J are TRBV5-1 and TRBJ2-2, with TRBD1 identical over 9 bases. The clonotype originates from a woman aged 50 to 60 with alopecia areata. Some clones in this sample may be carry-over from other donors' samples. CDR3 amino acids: CASSLAGTGIPGELFF. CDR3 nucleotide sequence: TGCGCCAGCAGCTTGGCTGGGACAGGGATTCCCGGGGAGCTGTTTTTT. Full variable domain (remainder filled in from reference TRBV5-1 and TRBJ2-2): KAGVTQTPRYLIKTRGQQVTLSCSPISGHRSVSWYQQTPGQGLQFLFEYFSETQRNKGNFPGRFSGRQFSNSRSEMNVSTLELGDSALYLCASSLAGTGIPGELFFGEGSRLTVL.